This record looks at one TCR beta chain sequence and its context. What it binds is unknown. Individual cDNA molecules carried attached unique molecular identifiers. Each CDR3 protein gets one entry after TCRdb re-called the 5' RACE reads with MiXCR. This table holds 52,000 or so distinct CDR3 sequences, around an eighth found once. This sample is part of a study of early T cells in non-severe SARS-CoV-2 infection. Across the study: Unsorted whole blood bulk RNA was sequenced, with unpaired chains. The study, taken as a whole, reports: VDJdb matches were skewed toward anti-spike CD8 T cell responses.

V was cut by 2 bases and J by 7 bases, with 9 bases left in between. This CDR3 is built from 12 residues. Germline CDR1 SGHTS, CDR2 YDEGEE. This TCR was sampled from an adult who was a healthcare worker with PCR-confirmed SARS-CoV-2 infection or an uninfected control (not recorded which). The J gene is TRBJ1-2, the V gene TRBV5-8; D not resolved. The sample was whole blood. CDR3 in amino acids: CASSFTRSGYTF. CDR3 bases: TGTGCCAGCAGCTTCACCAGGTCTGGCTACACCTTC. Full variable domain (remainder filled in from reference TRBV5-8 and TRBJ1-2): EAGVTQSPTHLIKTRGQQATLRCSPISGHTSVYWYQQALGLGLQFLLWYDEGEERNRGNFPPRFSGRQFPNYSSELNVNALELEDSALYLCASSFTRSGYTFGSGTRLTVV.